This is a list of T cell receptor beta chains from one sample in a study of T cell responses to AZD1222 COVID-19 vaccine. Method: immunoSEQ multiplex PCR; TCRdb's copy keeps in-frame clones and lacks some. The sample lists approximately 110,000 clones; 90% to 95% were seen once. The sample consisted of peripheral blood, taken on day 0 of AZD1222 vaccination. The receptors were sampled from an adult in good health. Both conserved end residues are part of each CDR3. D genes are given only for firm matches. Expanded clones get a size class; other rows say once, few or many, or leave the size out.

clone size	V gene	J gene	D gene	CDR3 protein	CDR3 DNA
.	TRBV27	TRBJ2-1	.	CASSSPGDVGEQFF	TGTGCCAGCAGTTCCCCAGGGGACGTCGGTGAGCAGTTCTTC
.	TRBV4-2	TRBJ2-3	.	CASSQGSLADTQYF	TGTGCCAGCAGCCAAGGGAGTTTGGCAGATACGCAGTATTTT
once	TRBV19	TRBJ2-1	TRBD1	CASTLRPGGNEQFF	TGTGCCAGTACCCTTCGGCCAGGGGGCAATGAGCAGTTCTTC
.	TRBV19	TRBJ1-2	.	CASAWGASYGYTF	TGTGCCAGCGCGTGGGGGGCGAGCTATGGCTACACCTTC
.	TRBV5-8	TRBJ2-2	TRBD1	CASSTGQGPNTGELFF	TGTGCCAGCAGCACAGGACAGGGACCGAACACCGGGGAGCTGTTTTTT
.	TRBV5-8	TRBJ1-2	.	CASGRNYGYTF	TGTGCCAGCGGAAGGAACTATGGCTACACCTTC
.	TRBV25-1	TRBJ1-2	.	CASSEGSLYTPNYGYTF	TGTGCCAGCAGTGAAGGCAGCCTATATACTCCCAACTATGGCTACACCTTC
.	TRBV14	TRBJ2-1	TRBD2	CASSQELAGASYEQFF	TGTGCCAGCAGCCAAGAACTAGCGGGAGCTTCTTATGAGCAGTTCTTC
few	TRBV4-1	TRBJ1-3	.	CASSQEHWGVGNTIYF	TGCGCCAGCAGCCAAGAACACTGGGGGGTTGGAAACACCATATATTTT
.	TRBV12-3/TRBV12-4	TRBJ2-1	TRBD1	CASTNGRGDRQFF	TGTGCCAGCACCAACGGAAGAGGGGACAGGCAGTTCTTC
.	TRBV3-1/TRBV3-2	TRBJ2-5	.	CASSQGLGAQETQYF	TGTGCCAGCAGCCAAGGGCTCGGGGCACAAGAGACCCAGTACTTC
.	TRBV3-1/TRBV3-2	TRBJ1-1	TRBD1	CASSRDRTEAFF	TGTGCCAGCAGCCGGGACAGGACTGAAGCTTTCTTT
few	TRBV5-1	TRBJ2-3	TRBD1	CASSYYPGQGNTDTQYF	TGCGCCAGCAGCTACTATCCGGGACAGGGAAACACAGATACGCAGTATTTT
.	TRBV7-2	TRBJ1-3	.	CASSLGPGNTIYF	TGTGCCAGCAGCTTGGGTCCTGGAAACACCATATATTTT
.	TRBV3-1/TRBV3-2	TRBJ2-1	.	CASSQDGLRRTRSNEQFF	TGTGCCAGCAGCCAAGATGGTTTAAGGAGGACACGGTCGAATGAGCAGTTCTTC
.	TRBV2	TRBJ1-1	.	CASFPQGRSEAFF	TGTGCCAGCTTTCCTCAGGGGCGCTCTGAAGCTTTCTTT
.	TRBV9	TRBJ2-1	TRBD1	CASSGRTGLVPLNEQFF	TGTGCCAGCAGCGGCAGGACAGGGTTGGTCCCTTTGAATGAGCAGTTCTTC
.	TRBV9	TRBJ2-5	.	CASSVPGNQETQYF	TGTGCCAGCAGCGTCCCAGGGAACCAAGAGACCCAGTACTTC
.	TRBV10-2	TRBJ1-2	.	CASSDRAGTNYGYTF	TGCGCCAGCAGTGATAGGGCGGGCACTAACTATGGCTACACCTTC
.	TRBV6-5	TRBJ1-2	.	CASSYGGVGARGYTF	TGTGCCAGCAGTTACGGGGGGGTCGGCGCCCGCGGCTACACCTTC
.	TRBV28	TRBJ1-5	.	CASTWVKGSQHF	TGTGCCAGCACTTGGGTAAAAGGGTCCCAGCATTTT
.	TRBV5-4	TRBJ1-1	.	CASSLKLQGNTEAFF	TGTGCCAGCAGCTTGAAACTTCAGGGGAACACTGAAGCTTTCTTT
.	TRBV23-1	TRBJ2-5	.	CASSQSSRSTPRGLSQETQYF	TGCGCCAGCAGTCAATCGAGCCGATCCACCCCCAGGGGTTTAAGCCAAGAGACCCAGTACTTC
.	TRBV12-3/TRBV12-4	TRBJ2-3	.	CASSLGDTDTQYF	TGTGCCAGCAGTTTAGGCGACACAGATACGCAGTATTTT
.	TRBV2	TRBJ1-1	TRBD1	CASTRTGGFSTEAFF	TGTGCCAGCACGAGGACAGGGGGTTTTAGCACTGAAGCTTTCTTT
.	TRBV11-2	TRBJ2-7	.	CASSPAQGYEQYF	TGTGCCAGCAGTCCGGCTCAGGGGTACGAGCAGTACTTC
.	TRBV6-1	TRBJ1-1	.	CASSEGPGMNTEAFF	TGTGCCAGCAGTGAAGGGCCGGGAATGAACACTGAAGCTTTCTTT
.	TRBV2	TRBJ1-2	.	CASSEGGDNYGYTF	TGTGCCAGCAGTGAAGGAGGGGACAACTATGGCTACACCTTC
.	TRBV6-5	TRBJ1-5	.	CASSLRGGNQPQHF	TGTGCCAGCAGCTTACGTGGGGGCAATCAGCCCCAGCATTTT
.	TRBV7-9	TRBJ1-1	.	CASSSQGQGRFTEAFF	TGTGCCAGCAGCTCCCAGGGGCAGGGCCGATTCACTGAAGCTTTCTTT
.	TRBV3-1/TRBV3-2	TRBJ1-3	TRBD1	CASSQPIGGTGFGNTIYF	TGTGCCAGCAGCCAACCGATTGGGGGGACAGGTTTTGGAAACACCATATATTTT
.	TRBV6-5	TRBJ1-3	.	CASSSGRSGNTIYF	TGTGCCAGCAGTAGCGGGAGATCTGGAAACACCATATATTTT
once	TRBV9	TRBJ2-7	.	CASSIRTDPREQYF	TGTGCCAGCAGCATCCGGACAGACCCTCGCGAGCAGTACTTC
.	TRBV30	TRBJ2-3	.	CALASTDTQYF	TGTGCCCTTGCTAGCACAGATACGCAGTATTTT
.	TRBV5-5	TRBJ1-2	.	CASSGTGSPSGLYGYTF	TGTGCCAGCAGCGGAACAGGTTCCCCTTCGGGTTTGTATGGCTACACCTTC
.	TRBV25-1	TRBJ1-1	.	CASSDNTEAFF	TGTGCCAGCAGTGACAACACTGAAGCTTTCTTT
once	TRBV19	TRBJ2-5	TRBD1	CASSGLGTGEETQYF	TGTGCCAGTAGTGGGTTGGGGACAGGGGAAGAGACCCAGTACTTC
.	TRBV27	TRBJ1-2	TRBD1	CASSSNRDRGPYGYTF	TGTGCCAGCAGTTCCAACCGGGACAGGGGGCCCTATGGCTACACCTTC
once	TRBV27	TRBJ1-2	.	CASSPGGDYGYTF	TGTGCCAGCAGCCCCGGAGGGGACTATGGCTACACCTTC
.	TRBV11-3	TRBJ2-1	.	CASSLGRVRDEQFF	TGTGCCAGCAGCTTAGGCAGGGTTCGGGATGAGCAGTTCTTC
.	TRBV7-8	TRBJ1-6	.	CASSSNQGSYNSPLHF	TGTGCCAGCAGCTCAAATCAGGGGTCCTATAATTCACCCCTCCACTTT
.	TRBV25-1	TRBJ1-2	TRBD1	CASSELGTGYGTYGYTF	TGTGCCAGCAGTGAATTGGGGACAGGGTACGGGACCTATGGCTACACCTTC
.	TRBV11-1	TRBJ2-1	.	CASRLGASSYNEQFF	TGTGCCAGTAGACTGGGGGCGAGCTCCTACAATGAGCAGTTCTTC
.	TRBV10-1	TRBJ2-2	.	CASSRDTANTGELFF	TGCGCCAGCAGTAGGGACACCGCGAACACCGGGGAGCTGTTTTTT
.	TRBV19	TRBJ2-3	.	CASSNSISYATQYF	TGTGCCAGTAGTAATTCTATCTCCTATGCGACGCAGTATTTT
once	TRBV19	TRBJ1-1	.	CASSIGQYEAFF	TGTGCCAGTAGTATTGGACAATATGAAGCTTTCTTT
.	TRBV19	TRBJ1-2	.	CASSTGDIYGYTF	TGTGCCAGTAGCACAGGAGATATCTATGGCTACACCTTC
.	TRBV5-1	TRBJ1-4	.	CASGTRTGKKLFF	TGCGCCAGCGGGACTCGGACGGGGAAAAAACTGTTTTTT
.	TRBV28	TRBJ1-4	.	CASKNGKLFF	TGTGCCAGTAAGAACGGAAAACTGTTTTTT
.	TRBV12-3/TRBV12-4	TRBJ2-2	.	CASSSGGTGELFF	TGTGCCAGCAGTTCCGGGGGCACCGGGGAGCTGTTTTTT
.	TRBV2	TRBJ2-2	.	CASSELRRTNTGELFF	TGTGCCAGCAGTGAATTAAGGCGTACGAACACCGGGGAGCTGTTTTTT
.	TRBV7-9	TRBJ1-1	.	CASSSTKHQNTEAFF	TGTGCCAGCAGCTCGACCAAACACCAAAACACTGAAGCTTTCTTT
once	TRBV19	TRBJ2-1	.	CASNPASSYNEQFF	TGTGCCAGTAATCCCGCTAGCTCCTACAATGAGCAGTTCTTC
.	TRBV10-3	TRBJ1-1	TRBD1	CAIRGTGNTEAFF	TGTGCCATCAGAGGGACAGGGAACACTGAAGCTTTCTTT
.	TRBV3-1/TRBV3-2	TRBJ1-1	.	CASSHGHSTEAFF	TGTGCCAGCAGCCACGGCCATAGCACTGAAGCTTTCTTT